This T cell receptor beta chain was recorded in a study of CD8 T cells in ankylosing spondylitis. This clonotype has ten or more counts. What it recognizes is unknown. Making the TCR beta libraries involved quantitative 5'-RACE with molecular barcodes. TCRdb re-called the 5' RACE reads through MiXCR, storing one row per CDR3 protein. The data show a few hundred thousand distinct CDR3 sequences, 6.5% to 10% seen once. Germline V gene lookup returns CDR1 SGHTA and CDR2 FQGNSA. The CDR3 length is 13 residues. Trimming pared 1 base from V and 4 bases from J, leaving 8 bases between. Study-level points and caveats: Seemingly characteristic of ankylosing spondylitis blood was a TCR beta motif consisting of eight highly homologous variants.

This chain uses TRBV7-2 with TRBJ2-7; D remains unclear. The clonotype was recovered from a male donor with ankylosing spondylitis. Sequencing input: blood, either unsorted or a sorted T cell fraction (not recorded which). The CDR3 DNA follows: TGTGCCAGCAGCTTAGTAATAGCTTACGAGCAGTACTTC. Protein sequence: CASSLVIAYEQYF.